These 9 T cell receptor beta chains share one sample of origin, sequenced in a study of T cell repertoires in cytomegalovirus infection. From the reads, TCRdb called clonotypes with MiXCR, one entry per CDR3 protein. The table records 900,000 to 950,000 distinct CDR3 sequences, less than 35% of them present only once. These receptors are not linked to any known antigen. The sample was cultured CD8+ T cells from PBMCs, taken from culture after CMV antigen stimulation. The receptor source for this set is a human donor in good health (CMV status not recorded). Some clones in this sample may be carry-over from other donors' samples.

The chain is built from TRBV6-6 and TRBJ2-1; possibly TRBD2 for D (7 bases). Looked up from germline, CDR1 is MNHNY and CDR2 is SVGAGI (reference sequence). The germline V and J ends were trimmed by 0 bases and 0 bases, with 12 bases remaining between them. The CDR3 runs 17 residues. The CDR3 reads CASSYSLRGASYNEQFF. For the CDR3, the DNA is TGTGCCAGCAGTTACTCGCTACGGGGGGCCTCCTACAATGAGCAGTTCTTC.

In DNA, the CDR3 is TGTGCCATGAGTAGTCCAGCCTACGAGCAGTACTTC. It translates to CAMSSPAYEQYF. The rearrangement links TRBV10-3 to TRBJ2-7, with D unresolved. Trimming shortened V by 9 bases and J by 2 bases, and 11 bases separated the two germline ends. This CDR3 has 12 amino acids. Per the germline V gene, CDR1 is ENHRY and CDR2 is SYGVKD.

This clonotype turned up a few times. The J gene is TRBJ2-1, the V gene TRBV24-1; D is possibly TRBD2 (6 bases). The CDR3 length is 14 residues. V shed 3 bases and J shed 13 bases, with 18 bases lying between them. Per germline, CDR1 KGHDR and CDR2 SFDVKD. In DNA form, the CDR3 reads TGTGCCACCAGTGATCTTTCCCTAGCGACGGGTCAGTTCTTC. Protein product: CATSDLSLATGQFF.

This clonotype was seen ten or more times. The chain employs TRBV13 and TRBJ2-7; no reliable D call. Germline CDR1 PRHDT, CDR2 FYEKMQ (reference sequence). The CDR3 extends over 14 amino acids. V was trimmed by 5 bases and J by 3 bases, leaving 14 bases between them. Here the CDR3 DNA reads TGTGCCAGCAGCATCGGGTTATGGGGCTACGAGCAGTACTTC. Protein sequence: CASSIGLWGYEQYF. The entire variable domain, with the rest obtained from reference TRBV13 and TRBJ2-7, is as follows: AAGVIQSPRHLIKEKRETATLKCYPIPRHDTVYWYQQGPGQDPQFLISFYEKMQSDKGSIPDRFSAQQFSDYHSELNMSSLELGDSALYFCASSIGLWGYEQYFGPGTRLTVT.

This clonotype appeared many times. The rearrangement joins TRBV6-1 to TRBJ2-2; no definite D call. This CDR3 is 14 amino acids long. Germline assignment: CDR1 MNHNS and CDR2 SASEGT. V lost 8 bases, J lost 2 bases, and 12 bases lay in between. The CDR3 DNA reads as TGTGCCAGCCTAACGGTCTACAACACCGGGGAGCTGTTTTTT. This translates into CASLTVYNTGELFF.

This clonotype showed up just a few times. The gene calls are TRBV12-3 or TRBV12-4 and TRBJ2-7, with D perhaps matching TRBD1 (5 bases). V was cut by 3 bases and J by 1 base, with 7 bases left in between. The CDR3 covers 13 residues. DNA of the CDR3: TGTGCCAGCAGTTTTGGGGCGTCCTACGAGCAGTACGTC. This sequence encodes CASSFGASYEQYV.

This clonotype was detected a few times. The genes are TRBV6-1 and TRBJ1-1; D unclear. The CDR3 covers 13 residues. Germline V gene sequence: CDR1 MNHNS, CDR2 SASEGT. Trimming shortened V by 8 bases and J by 0 bases, and 10 bases separated the two germline ends. The CDR3 reads CASGPVMNTEAFF. The DNA for the CDR3 is TGTGCCAGCGGCCCAGTCATGAACACTGAAGCTTTCTTT.

The chain joins TRBV18 to TRBJ2-1; D is unclear. V was trimmed by 0 bases and J by 8 bases, leaving 5 bases between them. The CDR3 runs 12 residues. Looked up from germline, CDR1 is KGHSH and CDR2 is LQKENI. The CDR3 is CASSPPVYEQFF. DNA for the CDR3: TGTGCCAGCTCACCACCAGTTTATGAGCAGTTCTTC.

This clonotype was counted between two and nine times. J is TRBJ2-3 and V is TRBV6-2 or TRBV6-3; D is possibly TRBD1 (6 bases). Per germline, CDR1 MNHEY and CDR2 SVGEGT. V lost 9 bases and J lost 0, with 13 bases in between. The CDR3 length is 14 residues. CDR3 sequence reads: CASHRAVSTDTQYF. DNA of the CDR3: TGTGCCAGTCACAGGGCTGTGAGCACAGATACGCAGTATTTT.